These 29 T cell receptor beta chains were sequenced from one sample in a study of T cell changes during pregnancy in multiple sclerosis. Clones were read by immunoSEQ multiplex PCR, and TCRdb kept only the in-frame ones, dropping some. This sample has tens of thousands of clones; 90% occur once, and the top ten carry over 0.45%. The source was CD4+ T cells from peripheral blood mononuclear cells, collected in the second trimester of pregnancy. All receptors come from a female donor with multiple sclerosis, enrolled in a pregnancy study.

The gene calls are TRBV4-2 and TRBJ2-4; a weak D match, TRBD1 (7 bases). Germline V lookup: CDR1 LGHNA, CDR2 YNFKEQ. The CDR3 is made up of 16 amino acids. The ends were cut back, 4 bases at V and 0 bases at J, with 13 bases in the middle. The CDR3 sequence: CASSPRQGLAKNIQYF. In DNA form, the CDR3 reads TGTGCCAGCAGCCCGAGACAGGGACTAGCCAAAAACATTCAGTACTTC.

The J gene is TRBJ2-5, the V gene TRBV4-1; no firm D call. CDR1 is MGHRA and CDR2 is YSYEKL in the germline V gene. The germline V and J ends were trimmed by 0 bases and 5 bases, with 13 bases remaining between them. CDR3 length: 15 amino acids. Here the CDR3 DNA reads TGCGCCAGCAGCCAAGATTATCACCCGCGTGAGACCCAGTACTTC. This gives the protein CASSQDYHPRETQYF.

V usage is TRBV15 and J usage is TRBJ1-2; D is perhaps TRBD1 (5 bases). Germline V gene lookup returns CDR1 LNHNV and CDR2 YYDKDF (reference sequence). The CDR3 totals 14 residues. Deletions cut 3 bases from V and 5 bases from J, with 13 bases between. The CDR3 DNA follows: TGTGCCACCAGCAGGGGCGGAGGGGAGTATGGCTACACCTTC. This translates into CATSRGGGEYGYTF.

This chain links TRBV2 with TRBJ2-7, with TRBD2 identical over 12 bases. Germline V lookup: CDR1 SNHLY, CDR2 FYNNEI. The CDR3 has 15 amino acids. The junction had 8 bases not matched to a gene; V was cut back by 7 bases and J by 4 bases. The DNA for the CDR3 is TGTGCCAGCAACCTAGCGGGAGGGAGGTCTTACGAGCAGTACTTC. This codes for CASNLAGGRSYEQYF.

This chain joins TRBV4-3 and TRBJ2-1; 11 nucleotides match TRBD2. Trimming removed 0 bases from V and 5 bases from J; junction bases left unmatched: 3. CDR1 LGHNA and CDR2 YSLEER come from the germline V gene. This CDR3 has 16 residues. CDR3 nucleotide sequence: TGCGCCAGCAGCCAAGAGGTGACTAGCGGGAACAATGAGCAGTTCTTC. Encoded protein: CASSQEVTSGNNEQFF.

The CDR3 nucleotides are TGTGCCAGTACCATCGGACAGGGAGAGCAGCCCCAGCATTTT. Protein: CASTIGQGEQPQHF. The chain links TRBV19 to TRBJ1-5, with 8 bases fitting TRBD1. With 7 bases clipped from V and 7 bases from J, the junction kept 9 bases outside the gene matches. Germline CDR1 and CDR2: LNHDA and SQIVND (reference sequence). CDR3 length: 14 residues.

CDR3 coding DNA: TGTGCCAGCAGCGTAACGGGAGTCCCGGATGAGCAGTTCTTC. Encoded protein: CASSVTGVPDEQFF. The chain combines TRBV9 with TRBJ2-1; TRBD2 is a possible D gene (6 bases). Looked up from germline, CDR1 is SGDLS and CDR2 is YYNGEE. V lost 1 base, J lost 8 bases, and 13 bases lay in between. This CDR3 contains 14 residues.

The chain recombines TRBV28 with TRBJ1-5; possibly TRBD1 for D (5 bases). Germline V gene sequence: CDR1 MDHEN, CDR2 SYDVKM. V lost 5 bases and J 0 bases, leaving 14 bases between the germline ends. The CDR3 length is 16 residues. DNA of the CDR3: TGTGCCAGCAGTAGTTACAGGCTCATTAGCAATCAGCCCCAGCATTTT. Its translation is CASSSYRLISNQPQHF.

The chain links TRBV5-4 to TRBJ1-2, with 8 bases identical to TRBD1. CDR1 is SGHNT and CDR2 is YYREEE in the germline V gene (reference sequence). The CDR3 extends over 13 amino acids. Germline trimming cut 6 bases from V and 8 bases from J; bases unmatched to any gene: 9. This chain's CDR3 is CASTTDRAGGYTF. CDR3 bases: TGTGCCAGCACCACGGACAGGGCGGGAGGCTACACCTTC.

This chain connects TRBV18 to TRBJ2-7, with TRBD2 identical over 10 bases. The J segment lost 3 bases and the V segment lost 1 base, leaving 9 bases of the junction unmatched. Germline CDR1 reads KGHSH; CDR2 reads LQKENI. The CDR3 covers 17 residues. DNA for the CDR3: TGTGCCAGCTCACCACTGAAAGGGACTAGCGACGACTACGAGCAGTACTTC. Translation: CASSPLKGTSDDYEQYF.

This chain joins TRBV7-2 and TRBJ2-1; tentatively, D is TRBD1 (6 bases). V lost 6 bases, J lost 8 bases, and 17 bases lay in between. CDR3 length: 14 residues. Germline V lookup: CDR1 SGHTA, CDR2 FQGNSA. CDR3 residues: CASRRPQGADEQFF. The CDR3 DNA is TGTGCCAGCAGGCGCCCACAGGGTGCCGATGAGCAGTTCTTC.

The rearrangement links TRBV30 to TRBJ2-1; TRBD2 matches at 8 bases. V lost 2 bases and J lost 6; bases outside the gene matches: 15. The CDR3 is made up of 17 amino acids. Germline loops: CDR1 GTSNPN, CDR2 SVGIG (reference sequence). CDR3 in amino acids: CAWSPPVLAGRVNEQFF. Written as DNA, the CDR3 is TGTGCCTGGAGTCCCCCTGTCCTAGCGGGCCGGGTCAATGAGCAGTTCTTC.

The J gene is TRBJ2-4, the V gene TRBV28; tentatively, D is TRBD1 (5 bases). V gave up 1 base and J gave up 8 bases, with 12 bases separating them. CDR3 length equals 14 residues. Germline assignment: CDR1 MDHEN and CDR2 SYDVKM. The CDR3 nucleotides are TGTGCCAGCAGTTTATTCCAGGGTATCGACATTCAGTACTTC. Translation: CASSLFQGIDIQYF.

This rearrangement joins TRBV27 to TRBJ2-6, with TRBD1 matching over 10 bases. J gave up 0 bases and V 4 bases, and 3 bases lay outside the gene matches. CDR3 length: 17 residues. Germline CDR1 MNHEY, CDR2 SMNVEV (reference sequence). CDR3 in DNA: TGTGCCAGCAGTTGGGACAGGGGCCACTCTGGGGCCAACGTCCTGACTTTC. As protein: CASSWDRGHSGANVLTF.

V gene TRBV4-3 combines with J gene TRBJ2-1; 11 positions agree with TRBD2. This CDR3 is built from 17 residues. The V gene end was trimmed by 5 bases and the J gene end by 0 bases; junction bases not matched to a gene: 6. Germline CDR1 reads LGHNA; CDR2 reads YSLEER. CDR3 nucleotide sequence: TGCGCCAGCAGCGAAGGGACTAGCGGATTCTCCTACAATGAGCAGTTCTTC. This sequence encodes CASSEGTSGFSYNEQFF.

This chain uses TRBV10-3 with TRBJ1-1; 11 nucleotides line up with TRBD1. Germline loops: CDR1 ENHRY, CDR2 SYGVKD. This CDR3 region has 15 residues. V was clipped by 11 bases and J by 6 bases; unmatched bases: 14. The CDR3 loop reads CAELWDRGSGAEAFF. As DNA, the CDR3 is TGTGCCGAACTCTGGGACAGGGGGTCGGGAGCTGAAGCTTTCTTT.

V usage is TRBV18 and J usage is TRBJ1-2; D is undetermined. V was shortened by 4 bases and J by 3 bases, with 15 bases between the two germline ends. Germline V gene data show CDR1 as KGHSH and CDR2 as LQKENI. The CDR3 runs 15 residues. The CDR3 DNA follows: TGTGCCAGCTCACTCGAACTAGGAACCTACTATGGCTACACCTTC. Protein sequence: CASSLELGTYYGYTF.

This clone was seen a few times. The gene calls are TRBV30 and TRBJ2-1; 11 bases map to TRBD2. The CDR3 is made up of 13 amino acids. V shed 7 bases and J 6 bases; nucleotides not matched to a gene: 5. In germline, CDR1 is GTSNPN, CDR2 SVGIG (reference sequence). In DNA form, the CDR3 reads TGTGCCTACGGGACTAGCGGACGCAATGAGCAGTTCTTC. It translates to CAYGTSGRNEQFF. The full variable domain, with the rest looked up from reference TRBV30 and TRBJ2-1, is SQTIHQWPATLVQPVGSPLSLECTVEGTSNPNLYWYRQAAGRGLQLLFYSVGIGQISSEVPQNLSASRPQDRQFILSSKKLLLSDSGFYLCAYGTSGRNEQFFGPGTRLTVL.

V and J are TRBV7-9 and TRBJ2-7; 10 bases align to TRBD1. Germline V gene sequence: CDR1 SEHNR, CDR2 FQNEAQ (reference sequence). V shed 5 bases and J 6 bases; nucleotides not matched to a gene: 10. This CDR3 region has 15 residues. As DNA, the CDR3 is TGTGCCAGCAGCAAATTTGGGACAGGGGATGGCGAGCAGTACTTC. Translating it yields CASSKFGTGDGEQYF.

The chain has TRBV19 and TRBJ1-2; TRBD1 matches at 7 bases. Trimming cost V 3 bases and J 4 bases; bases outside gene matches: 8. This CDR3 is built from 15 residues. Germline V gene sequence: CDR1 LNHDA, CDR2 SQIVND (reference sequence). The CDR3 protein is CASSILTGSTYGYTF. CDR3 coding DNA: TGTGCCAGTAGTATCTTGACAGGGTCAACCTATGGCTACACCTTC.

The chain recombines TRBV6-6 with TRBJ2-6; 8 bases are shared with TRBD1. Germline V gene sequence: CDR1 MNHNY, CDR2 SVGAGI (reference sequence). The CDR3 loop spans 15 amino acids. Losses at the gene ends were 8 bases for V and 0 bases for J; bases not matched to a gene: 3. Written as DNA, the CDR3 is TGTGCCAGCCACACAGGGGGCTCTGGGGCCAACGTCCTGACTTTC. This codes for CASHTGGSGANVLTF.

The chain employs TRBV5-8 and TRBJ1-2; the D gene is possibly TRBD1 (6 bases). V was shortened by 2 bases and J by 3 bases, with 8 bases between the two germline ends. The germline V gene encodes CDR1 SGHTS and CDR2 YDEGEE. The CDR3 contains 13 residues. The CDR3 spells CASSFQGHYGYTF. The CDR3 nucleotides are TGTGCCAGCAGCTTTCAGGGGCACTATGGCTACACCTTC.

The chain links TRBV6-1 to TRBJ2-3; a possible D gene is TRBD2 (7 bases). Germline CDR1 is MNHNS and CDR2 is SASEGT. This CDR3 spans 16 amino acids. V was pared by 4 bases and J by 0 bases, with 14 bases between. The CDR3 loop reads CASSARGGASTDTQYF. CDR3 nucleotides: TGTGCCAGCAGTGCCAGGGGAGGGGCCAGCACAGATACGCAGTATTTT.

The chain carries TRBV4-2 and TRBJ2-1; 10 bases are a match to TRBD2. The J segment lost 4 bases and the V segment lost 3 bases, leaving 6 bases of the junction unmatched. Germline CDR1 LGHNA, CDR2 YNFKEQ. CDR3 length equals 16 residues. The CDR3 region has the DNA TGTGCCAGCAGCCAGTCTAGCGGGAGTAGTTACAATGAGCAGTTCTTC. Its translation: CASSQSSGSSYNEQFF.

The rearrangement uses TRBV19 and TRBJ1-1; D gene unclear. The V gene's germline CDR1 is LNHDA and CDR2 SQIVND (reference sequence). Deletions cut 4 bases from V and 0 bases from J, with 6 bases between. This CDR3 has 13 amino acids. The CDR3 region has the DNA TGTGCCAGTAGTAACACCCTGAACACTGAAGCTTTCTTT. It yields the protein CASSNTLNTEAFF.

The DNA of the CDR3 is TGCAGCGTTAAGCGGGAGGGCCGAACCGGGGAGCTGTTTTTT. The encoded protein is CSVKREGRTGELFF. The genes are TRBV29-1 and TRBJ2-2, with TRBD2 identical over 10 bases. V lost 5 bases and J lost 5; bases outside the gene matches: 5. The CDR3 consists of 14 residues. Germline V gene data show CDR1 as SQVTM and CDR2 as ANQGSEA.

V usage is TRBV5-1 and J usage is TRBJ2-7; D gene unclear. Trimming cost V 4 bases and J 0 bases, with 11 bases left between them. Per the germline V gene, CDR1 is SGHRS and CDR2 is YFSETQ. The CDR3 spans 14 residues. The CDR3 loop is CASSPDASSYEQYF. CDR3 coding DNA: TGCGCCAGCAGCCCCGACGCTAGCTCCTACGAGCAGTACTTC.

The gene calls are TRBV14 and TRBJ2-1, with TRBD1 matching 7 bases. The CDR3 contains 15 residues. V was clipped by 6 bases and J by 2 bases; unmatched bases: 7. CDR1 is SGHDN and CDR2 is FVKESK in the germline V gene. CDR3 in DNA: TGTGCCAGCAGTAAAAGACAGGGTACCTACAATGAGCAGTTCTTC. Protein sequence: CASSKRQGTYNEQFF.

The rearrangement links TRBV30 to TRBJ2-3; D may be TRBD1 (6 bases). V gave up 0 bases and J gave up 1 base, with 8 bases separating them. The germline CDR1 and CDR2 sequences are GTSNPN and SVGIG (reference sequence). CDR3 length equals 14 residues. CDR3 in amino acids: CAWSVAGGTDTQYF. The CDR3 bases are TGTGCCTGGAGTGTGGCAGGGGGCACAGATACGCAGTATTTT.